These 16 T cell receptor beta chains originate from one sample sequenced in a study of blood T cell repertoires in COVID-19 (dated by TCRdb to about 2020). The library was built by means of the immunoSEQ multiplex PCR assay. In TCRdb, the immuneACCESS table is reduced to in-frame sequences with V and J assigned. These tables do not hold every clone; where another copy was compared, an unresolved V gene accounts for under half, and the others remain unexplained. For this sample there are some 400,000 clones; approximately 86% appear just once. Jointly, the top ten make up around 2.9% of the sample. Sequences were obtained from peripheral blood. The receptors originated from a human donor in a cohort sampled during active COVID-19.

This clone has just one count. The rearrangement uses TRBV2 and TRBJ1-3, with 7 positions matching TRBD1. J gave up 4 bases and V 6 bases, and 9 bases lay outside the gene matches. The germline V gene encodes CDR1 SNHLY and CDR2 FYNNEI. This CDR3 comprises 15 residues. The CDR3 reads CASRPTGERGNTIYF. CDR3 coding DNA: TGTGCCAGCAGACCTACAGGGGAACGAGGAAACACCATATATTTT.

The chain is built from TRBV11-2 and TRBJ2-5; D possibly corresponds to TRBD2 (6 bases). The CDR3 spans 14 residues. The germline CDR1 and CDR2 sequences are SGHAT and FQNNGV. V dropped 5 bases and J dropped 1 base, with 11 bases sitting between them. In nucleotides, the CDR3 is TGTGCCAGCAGCCCCCCGGGGGTCCAAGAGACCCAGTACTTC. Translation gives CASSPPGVQETQYF. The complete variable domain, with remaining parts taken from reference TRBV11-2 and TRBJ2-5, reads EAGVAQSPRYKIIEKRQSVAFWCNPISGHATLYWYQQILGQGPKLLIQFQNNGVVDDSQLPKDRFSAERLKGVDSTLKIQPAKLEDSAVYLCASSPPGVQETQYFGPGTRLLVL.

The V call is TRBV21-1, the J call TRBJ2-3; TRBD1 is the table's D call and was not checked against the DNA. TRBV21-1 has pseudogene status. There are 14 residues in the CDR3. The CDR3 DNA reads TGTGCCAGCAGCGCTACAGGGGGGGGAGATACGCAGTATTTT. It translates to CASSATGGGDTQYF.

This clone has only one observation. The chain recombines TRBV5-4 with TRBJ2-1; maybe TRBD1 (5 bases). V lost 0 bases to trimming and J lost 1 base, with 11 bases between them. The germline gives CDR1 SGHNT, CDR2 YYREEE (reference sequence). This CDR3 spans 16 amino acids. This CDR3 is CASSLGGRVSYNEQFF. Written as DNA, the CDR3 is TGTGCCAGCAGCTTGGGTGGCAGGGTATCCTACAATGAGCAGTTCTTC.

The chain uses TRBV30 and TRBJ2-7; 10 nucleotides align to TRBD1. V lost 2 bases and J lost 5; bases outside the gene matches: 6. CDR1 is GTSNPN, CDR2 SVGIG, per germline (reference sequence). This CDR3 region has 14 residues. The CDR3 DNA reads TGTGCCTGGAGTTTGGGACAGGGGCTCAACGAGCAGTACTTC. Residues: CAWSLGQGLNEQYF.

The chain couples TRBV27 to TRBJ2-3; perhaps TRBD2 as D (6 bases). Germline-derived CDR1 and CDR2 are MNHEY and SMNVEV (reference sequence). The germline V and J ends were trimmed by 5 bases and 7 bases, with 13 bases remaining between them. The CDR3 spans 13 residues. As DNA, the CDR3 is TGTGCCAGCAGTGCCTCGCTAGCGTATACGCAGTATTTT. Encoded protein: CASSASLAYTQYF.

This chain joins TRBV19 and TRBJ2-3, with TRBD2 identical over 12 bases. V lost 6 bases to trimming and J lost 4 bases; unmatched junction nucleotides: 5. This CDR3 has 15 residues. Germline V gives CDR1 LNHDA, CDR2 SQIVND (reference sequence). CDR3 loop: CASRGLAGGADTQYF. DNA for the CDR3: TGTGCCAGTAGAGGGCTAGCGGGGGGGGCAGATACGCAGTATTTT.

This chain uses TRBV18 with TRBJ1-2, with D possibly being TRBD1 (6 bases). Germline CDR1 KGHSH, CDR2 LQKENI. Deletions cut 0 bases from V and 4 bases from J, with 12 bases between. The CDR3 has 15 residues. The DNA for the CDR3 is TGTGCCAGCTCACCACCTAACAGGGCTAGCTATGGCTACACCTTC. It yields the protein CASSPPNRASYGYTF.

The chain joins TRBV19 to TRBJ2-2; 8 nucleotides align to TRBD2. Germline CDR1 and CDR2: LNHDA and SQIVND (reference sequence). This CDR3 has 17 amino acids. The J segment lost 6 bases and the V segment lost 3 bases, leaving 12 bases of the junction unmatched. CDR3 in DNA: TGTGCCAGTAGTATTTTGAGACGGGGGGGCGTGGCCGGGGAGCTGTTTTTT. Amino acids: CASSILRRGGVAGELFF.

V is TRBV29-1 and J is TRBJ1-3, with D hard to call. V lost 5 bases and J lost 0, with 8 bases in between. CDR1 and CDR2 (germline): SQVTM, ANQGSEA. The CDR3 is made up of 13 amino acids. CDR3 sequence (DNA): TGCAGCGTTTTAATGAGCTCTGGAAACACCATATATTTT. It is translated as CSVLMSSGNTIYF.

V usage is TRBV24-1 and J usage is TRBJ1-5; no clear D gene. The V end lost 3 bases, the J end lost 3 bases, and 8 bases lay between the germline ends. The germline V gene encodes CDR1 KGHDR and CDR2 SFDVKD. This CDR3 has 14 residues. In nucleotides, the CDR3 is TGTGCCACCAGTGATCCCAGGAACAATCAGCCCCAGCATTTT. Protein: CATSDPRNNQPQHF.

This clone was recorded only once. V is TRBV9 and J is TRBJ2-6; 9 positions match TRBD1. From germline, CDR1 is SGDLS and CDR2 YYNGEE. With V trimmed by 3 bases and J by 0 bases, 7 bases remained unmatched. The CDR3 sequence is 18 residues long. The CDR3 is CASSEGDRVPSGANVLTF. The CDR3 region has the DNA TGTGCCAGCAGCGAGGGGGACAGGGTACCCTCTGGGGCCAACGTCCTGACTTTC.

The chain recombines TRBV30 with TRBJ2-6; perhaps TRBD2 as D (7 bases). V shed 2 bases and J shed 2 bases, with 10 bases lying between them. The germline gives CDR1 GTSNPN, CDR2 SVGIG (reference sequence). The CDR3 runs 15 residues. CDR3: CAWSRGGAGANVLTF. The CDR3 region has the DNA TGTGCCTGGAGTAGAGGGGGGGCTGGGGCCAACGTCCTGACTTTC.

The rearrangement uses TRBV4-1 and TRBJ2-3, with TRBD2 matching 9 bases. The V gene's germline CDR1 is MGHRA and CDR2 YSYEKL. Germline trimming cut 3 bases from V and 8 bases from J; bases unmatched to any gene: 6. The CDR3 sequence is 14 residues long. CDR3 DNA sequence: TGCGCCAGCAGCCAGACTAGCGGCCTAGCTACGCAGTATTTT. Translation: CASSQTSGLATQYF.

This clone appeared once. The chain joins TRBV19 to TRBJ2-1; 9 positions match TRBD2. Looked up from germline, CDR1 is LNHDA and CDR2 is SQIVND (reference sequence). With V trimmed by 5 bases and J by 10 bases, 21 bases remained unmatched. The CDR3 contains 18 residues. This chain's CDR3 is CASSPYPRTSGPEYEQFF. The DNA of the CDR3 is TGTGCCAGTAGTCCTTACCCTCGAACTAGCGGGCCCGAATACGAGCAGTTCTTC.

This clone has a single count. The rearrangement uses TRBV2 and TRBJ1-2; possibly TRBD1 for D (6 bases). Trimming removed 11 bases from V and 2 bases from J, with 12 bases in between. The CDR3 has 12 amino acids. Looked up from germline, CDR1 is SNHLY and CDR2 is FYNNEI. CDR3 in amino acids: CASRQVNYGYTF. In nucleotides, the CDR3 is TGTGCCTCTAGACAGGTGAACTATGGCTACACCTTC.